What follows describes a single T cell receptor (beta chain). Its antigen is as yet unknown. The table came from immunoSEQ multiplex PCR; TCRdb's copy has only in-frame clones and leaves some out. The sample lists 120,000 or so clones; about 93% were seen once. The data derive from a study of T cell responses to AZD1222 COVID-19 vaccine. Study-wide findings and caveats: Spike-specific TCR depth and breadth grew after two AZD1222 doses. Repertoire sampling occurred only after the peak T cell response. AZD1222 recipients seropositive at baseline numbered only five or six. Nearly half of spike-specific TCRs reportedly target unmutated variant regions.

CDR1 is WSHSY and CDR2 is SAAADI in the germline V gene. Trimming removed 8 bases from V and 2 bases from J, with 16 bases in between. There are 14 residues in the CDR3. This clonotype was obtained from an adult who received the AZD1222 COVID-19 vaccine. Source: peripheral blood, taken 28 days after the second AZD1222 dose. V and J are TRBV10-2 and TRBJ2-7; D gene unclear. The CDR3 reads CASGRASTPYEQYF. CDR3 sequence (DNA): TGCGCCAGCGGTAGGGCCTCAACCCCCTACGAGCAGTACTTC.